These 29 T cell receptor beta chains were sequenced from one sample in a study of metastatic and nonmetastatic thyroid tumors. Each patient came to thyroid surgery without any prior treatment (of any kind). TCRdb recomputed clones from the PCR reads via MiXCR. The table includes under 20,000 clones, around 25% detected once. Input material: tumor tissue. The receptors derive from a female donor with papillary thyroid cancer or a benign thyroid nodule (not recorded which). Some clones in this sample may be carry-over from other donors' samples.

Many counts were recorded for this clone. J is TRBJ2-7 and V is TRBV10-2, with 9 bases lining up with TRBD1. The CDR3 has 13 residues. Germline V CDR1 and CDR2: WSHSY, SAAADI. The trim removed 10 bases at V and 6 bases at J, leaving 10 bases unmatched. DNA for the CDR3: TGCGCCACCACGGGACAGGGAGTGTCCGAGCAGTACTTC. Its translation: CATTGQGVSEQYF.

The chain has TRBV4-1 and TRBJ2-7; no clear D. Germline V gene sequence: CDR1 MGHRA, CDR2 YSYEKL. The CDR3 sequence is 13 residues long. Between the trimmed V and J ends, which lost 3 bases and 0 bases, there was a span of 6 bases. CDR3 in amino acids: CASSQVFSYEQYF. DNA for the CDR3: TGCGCCAGCAGCCAGGTTTTCTCCTACGAGCAGTACTTC.

The chain links TRBV20-1 to TRBJ2-1; 7 bases map to TRBD2. In germline, CDR1 is DFQATT, CDR2 SNEGSKA (reference sequence). The CDR3 is 17 amino acids. With V trimmed by 2 bases and J by 7 bases, 17 bases remained unmatched. The CDR3 protein is CSARLWGREKGLNEQFF. CDR3 DNA sequence: TGCAGTGCTAGATTGTGGGGGAGGGAAAAGGGGCTTAATGAGCAGTTCTTC.

The table lists this clone with many counts. The V and J genes are TRBV9 and TRBJ1-2; D not resolved. Trimming stripped 1 base from V and 5 bases from J, with 15 bases between. CDR1 is SGDLS and CDR2 is YYNGEE in the germline V gene. The CDR3 is 15 amino acids. The CDR3 bases are TGTGCCAGCAGCGTATCGGACGGTCGGCTGTATGGCTACACCTTC. It encodes CASSVSDGRLYGYTF.

To note about this clone: The junction departs from the called germline gene at one end, perhaps through a read error. The chain combines TRBV30 with TRBJ1-4; D perhaps matches TRBD1 (6 bases). This CDR3 is built from 15 residues. CDR1 and CDR2 from the germline V gene are GTSNPN and SVGIG (reference sequence). CDR3 loop: CAWSVLGRGGEKLFF. The CDR3 bases are TGTGCCTGGAGTGTACTTGGCAGGGGCGGTGAAAAACTGTTTTTC.

Ten or more counts support this clone. The chain couples TRBV5-1 to TRBJ2-5; possible D gene TRBD2, 6 bases. The CDR3 contains 11 residues. Trimming took off 7 bases at V and 3 bases at J, with 7 bases between the two ends. Germline values: CDR1 SGHRS, CDR2 YFSETQ. CDR3 residues: CASWGEETQYF. CDR3 coding DNA: TGCGCCAGCTGGGGGGAAGAGACCCAGTACTTC.

This clone was picked up many times. The chain uses TRBV20-1 and TRBJ1-4, with a weak D call TRBD1 (5 bases). Germline CDR1 is DFQATT and CDR2 is SNEGSKA (reference sequence). The CDR3 extends over 14 amino acids. V was shortened by 6 bases and J by 8 bases, with 19 bases between the two germline ends. CDR3 sequence reads: CSASTGGVGEKLFF. CDR3 in DNA: TGCAGTGCATCTACGGGGGGGGTCGGAGAAAAACTGTTTTTT.

This clone qualifies as medium-sized. V is TRBV27 and J is TRBJ2-7, with D perhaps matching TRBD1 (6 bases). Trimming shortened V by 5 bases and J by 6 bases, and 11 bases separated the two germline ends. The CDR3 is 12 residues long. From germline, CDR1 is MNHEY and CDR2 SMNVEV (reference sequence). CDR3 loop: CASSPNRAEQYF. CDR3 DNA sequence: TGTGCCAGCAGTCCGAACAGGGCCGAGCAGTACTTC.

The chain combines TRBV20-1 with TRBJ1-3; D gene unclear. V shed 6 bases and J shed 0 bases, with 12 bases lying between them. This CDR3 spans 14 amino acids. Looked up from germline, CDR1 is DFQATT and CDR2 is SNEGSKA (reference sequence). This CDR3 is CSAPERSSGNTIYF. The CDR3 region has the DNA TGCAGTGCCCCAGAACGCAGCTCTGGAAACACCATATATTTT.

This clone is categorized as medium-sized. The rearrangement uses TRBV6-5 and TRBJ2-6, with D tentatively TRBD1 (6 bases). Trimming cost V 4 bases and J 0 bases, with 16 bases left between them. Germline assignment: CDR1 MNHEY and CDR2 SVGAGI. The CDR3 covers 18 residues. The chain's CDR3 is CASSSNRVLDSGANVLTF. The CDR3 coding sequence is TGTGCCAGCAGTTCGAACAGGGTTTTGGACTCTGGGGCCAACGTCCTGACTTTC.

This clone was detected only a few times. The chain employs TRBV6-2 or TRBV6-3 and TRBJ2-5; D not certain. Trimming cost V 7 bases and J 2 bases, with 11 bases left between them. This CDR3 has 13 residues. Per the germline V gene, CDR1 is MNHEY and CDR2 is SVGEGT. The CDR3 is CASTATSQETQYF. The CDR3 DNA sequence: TGTGCCAGCACCGCGACCTCTCAAGAGACCCAGTACTTC.

V usage is TRBV4-2 and J usage is TRBJ2-1; 15 nucleotides line up with TRBD2. This CDR3 is 19 amino acids long. The germline CDR1 and CDR2 sequences are LGHNA and YNFKEQ. V lost 4 bases to trimming and J lost 10 bases; unmatched junction nucleotides: 17. The CDR3 sequence: CASSPLVGLAGGPGNEQFF. The DNA for the CDR3 is TGTGCCAGCAGCCCATTGGTCGGACTAGCGGGAGGGCCGGGGAACGAGCAGTTCTTC.

This chain links TRBV7-2 with TRBJ2-5; 7 nucleotides match TRBD2. J gave up 4 bases and V 2 bases, and 4 bases lay outside the gene matches. The CDR3 runs to 14 residues. Germline V CDR1 and CDR2: SGHTA, FQGNSA. The chain's CDR3 is CASSLYTGGETQYF. Written as DNA, the CDR3 is TGTGCCAGCAGCTTATATACGGGGGGAGAGACCCAGTACTTC.

This clone has a handful of counts. The chain combines TRBV11-2 with TRBJ2-1; 11 bases agree with TRBD1. This CDR3 is 14 amino acids long. Germline CDR1 and CDR2: SGHAT and FQNNGV. V lost 5 bases and J lost 8; bases outside the gene matches: 5. The CDR3 nucleotides read TGTGCCAGCAGCCCTGGACAGGGGGCGGATGAGCAGTTCTTC. The encoded protein is CASSPGQGADEQFF.

This chain's CDR3 is CASNTGKLTGELFF. The CDR3 coding sequence is TGTGCCAGCAACACCGGGAAACTCACCGGGGAGCTGTTTTTT. V is TRBV7-8 and J is TRBJ2-2, with D possibly TRBD2 on 5 matching bases. Germline-derived CDR1 and CDR2 are SGHVS and FQNEAQ. The CDR3 runs 14 residues. Trimming took 7 bases from V and 4 from J, leaving 13 bases between them. The full variable domain, completed using reference TRBV7-8 and TRBJ2-2, is GAGVSQSPRYKVAKRGQDVALRCDPISGHVSLFWYQQALGQGPEFLTYFQNEAQLDKSGLPSDRFFAERPEGSVSTLKIQRTQQEDSAVYLCASNTGKLTGELFFGEGSRLTVL.

This clone was seen more than once but under ten times. This chain joins TRBV6-1 and TRBJ2-7; the D is unclear. CDR1 MNHNS and CDR2 SASEGT come from the germline V gene. The CDR3 has 16 residues. V was clipped by 0 bases and J by 2 bases, with 14 bases between them. The CDR3 spells CASSEACGIHTYEQYF. In nucleotides, the CDR3 is TGTGCCAGCAGTGAAGCCTGCGGTATTCATACCTACGAGCAGTACTTC.

This clone has a count of ten or more. J is TRBJ2-2 and V is TRBV10-1, with 7 bases that match TRBD2. CDR1 and CDR2 (germline): WNHNN, SYGVQD (reference sequence). The junction had 3 bases not matched to a gene; V was cut back by 2 bases and J by 6 bases. The CDR3 is 14 residues long. Here the CDR3 DNA reads TGCGCCAGCAGTGAGGCGGGAGCCGCCGGGGAGCTGTTTTTT. Translating it yields CASSEAGAAGELFF.

This clone is labeled as medium-sized. The rearrangement uses TRBV28 and TRBJ2-7; D may be TRBD2 (6 bases). Trimming shortened V by 5 bases and J by 3 bases, and 8 bases separated the two germline ends. Germline assignment: CDR1 MDHEN and CDR2 SYDVKM. The CDR3 totals 12 residues. The CDR3 nucleotides read TGTGCCAGCAGTCTGACTAGCTACGAGCAGTACTTC. This encodes CASSLTSYEQYF.

This clone was detected a few times. The V and J genes are TRBV28 and TRBJ2-2; D remains ambiguous. Trimming stripped 5 bases from V and 0 bases from J, with 4 bases between. The germline V gene has CDR1 MDHEN and CDR2 SYDVKM. The CDR3 consists of 13 residues. The CDR3 here is CASSTANTGELFF. Written as DNA, the CDR3 is TGTGCCAGCAGTACAGCGAACACCGGGGAGCTGTTTTTT.

This clone has at least ten counts. The rearrangement uses TRBV6-5 and TRBJ1-6; 8 bases agree with TRBD1. Germline assignment: CDR1 MNHEY and CDR2 SVGAGI. The V segment lost 0 bases and the J segment 7 bases; nucleotides outside the gene matches: 5. The CDR3 spans 16 residues. The CDR3, as DNA: TGTGCCAGCAGTTACTCAGGACAGGGAGGAAATTCACCCCTCCACTTT. It specifies CASSYSGQGGNSPLHF.

By proportion, this clone is medium-sized. V gene TRBV6-1 combines with J gene TRBJ1-2; perhaps TRBD1 as D (5 bases). Germline V gene data show CDR1 as MNHNS and CDR2 as SASEGT. The CDR3 runs to 17 residues. The V end was cut by 0 bases, the J end by 4 bases, with 18 bases between. CDR3 DNA: TGTGCCAGCAGTGAAGCGGGCGACAGCCTAATAACCTATGGCTACACCTTC. It is translated as CASSEAGDSLITYGYTF.

The gene calls are TRBV6-2 or TRBV6-3 and TRBJ1-2; perhaps TRBD1 as D (5 bases). This CDR3 contains 13 residues. Germline CDR1 reads MNHEY; CDR2 reads SVGEGT. Trimming took 6 bases from V and 3 from J, leaving 11 bases between them. CDR3 coding DNA: TGTGCCAGCAGAACCGTAGGGGACTATGGCTACACCTTC. Translation gives CASRTVGDYGYTF.

This clone was counted many times. Additional DNA sequences in this sample encode the identical CDR3. The J gene is TRBJ1-1, the V gene TRBV18; unclear D gene. This CDR3 has 14 amino acids. The ends were cut back, 3 bases at V and 1 base at J, with 9 bases in the middle. Per germline, CDR1 KGHSH and CDR2 LQKENI. The CDR3 DNA is TGTGCCAGCTCACCTCAACAGCAGAACACTGAAGCTTTCTTT. Translated: CASSPQQQNTEAFF.

This clone has a count of ten or more. V and J are TRBV9 and TRBJ2-1; 8 bases are a match to TRBD2. The germline gives CDR1 SGDLS, CDR2 YYNGEE. V lost 4 bases, J lost 0 bases, and 3 bases stayed unmatched. CDR3 size: 15 residues. The CDR3 DNA follows: TGTGCCAGCAGCTATAGCGGGATCTCCTACAATGAGCAGTTCTTC. Its protein is CASSYSGISYNEQFF.

The chain employs TRBV19 and TRBJ2-7, with unresolved D. This CDR3 is built from 11 residues. The germline CDR1 and CDR2 sequences are LNHDA and SQIVND (reference sequence). Trimming cost V 10 bases and J 4 bases, with 11 bases left between them. The DNA of the CDR3 is TGTGCCATTAGCATCGGGTACGAGCAGTACTTC. It encodes CAISIGYEQYF.

With respect to this clone: Since a much larger clone is just one base distant, this may be a read error. This chain connects TRBV3-1 to TRBJ1-1; tentatively, D is TRBD1 (6 bases). CDR1 and CDR2 (germline): LGHDT, YNNKEL (reference sequence). Trimming left V 4 bases short and J 3 bases short, with 12 bases between. This CDR3 region has 14 residues. The CDR3 nucleotides read TGTGCCAGCAGCCCTGGGACATGTGACACTGAAGCTTTCTTT. Its translation: CASSPGTCDTEAFF. Full variable domain (remainder filled in from reference TRBV3-1 and TRBJ1-1): DTAVSQTPKYLVTQMGNDKSIKCEQNLGHDTMYWYKQDSKKFLKIMFSYNNKELIINETVPNRFSPKSPDKAHLNLHINSLELGDSAVYFCASSPGTCDTEAFFGQGTRLTVV.

Relative to its sample, this clone is medium-sized (0.01 to 0.1%). Other nucleotide sequences from this sample produce the same CDR3. CDR3 loop: CSASPDMAKANYGYTF. CDR3 coding DNA: TGCAGTGCTAGCCCGGATATGGCTAAAGCTAACTATGGCTACACCTTC. This chain links TRBV20-1 with TRBJ1-2; no firm D call. CDR1 and CDR2 (germline): DFQATT, SNEGSKA (reference sequence). Trimming cost V 3 bases and J 0 bases, with 17 bases left between them. This CDR3 contains 16 residues.

This clone is medium-sized within its sample. V and J are TRBV6-1 and TRBJ1-1; D gene ambiguous. V dropped 2 bases and J dropped 1 base, with 2 bases sitting between them. CDR1 and CDR2 (germline): MNHNS, SASEGT. The CDR3 runs to 12 residues. In DNA, the CDR3 is TGTGCCAGCAGTGAATGGAACACTGAAGCTTTCTTT. Translation gives CASSEWNTEAFF.

The sample holds a few counts of this clone. The V and J genes are TRBV6-1 and TRBJ2-2, with D possibly being TRBD2 (5 bases). Germline V CDR1 and CDR2: MNHNS, SASEGT. The germline V and J ends were trimmed by 6 bases and 0 bases, with 5 bases remaining between them. The CDR3 consists of 13 residues. The CDR3 region is CASRLANTGELFF. The CDR3 DNA sequence: TGTGCCAGCAGACTAGCGAACACCGGGGAGCTGTTTTTT.